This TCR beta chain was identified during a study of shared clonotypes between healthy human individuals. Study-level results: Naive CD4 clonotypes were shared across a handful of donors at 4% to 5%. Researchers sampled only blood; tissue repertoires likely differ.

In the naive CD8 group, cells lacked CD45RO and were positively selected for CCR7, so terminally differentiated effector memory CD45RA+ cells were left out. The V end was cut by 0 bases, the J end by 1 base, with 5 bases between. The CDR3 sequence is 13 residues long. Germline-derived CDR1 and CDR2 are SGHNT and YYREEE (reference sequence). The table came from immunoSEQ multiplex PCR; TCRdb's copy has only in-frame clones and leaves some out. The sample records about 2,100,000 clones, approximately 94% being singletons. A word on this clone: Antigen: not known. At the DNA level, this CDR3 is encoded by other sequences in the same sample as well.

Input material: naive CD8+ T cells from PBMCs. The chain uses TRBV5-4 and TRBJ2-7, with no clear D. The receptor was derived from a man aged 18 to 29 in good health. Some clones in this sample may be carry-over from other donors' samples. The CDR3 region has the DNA TGTGCCAGCAGCTTGGGCCGGTCCTACGAGCAGTACTTC. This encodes CASSLGRSYEQYF.